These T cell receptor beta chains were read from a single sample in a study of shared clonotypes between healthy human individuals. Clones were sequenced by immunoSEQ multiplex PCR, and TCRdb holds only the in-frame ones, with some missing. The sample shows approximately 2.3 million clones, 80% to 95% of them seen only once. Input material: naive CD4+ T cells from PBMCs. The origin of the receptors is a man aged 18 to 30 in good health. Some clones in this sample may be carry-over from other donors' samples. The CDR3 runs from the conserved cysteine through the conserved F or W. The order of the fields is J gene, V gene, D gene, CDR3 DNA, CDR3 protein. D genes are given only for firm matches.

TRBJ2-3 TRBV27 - TGTGCCAGCAGTTTAAGAGTCAGAACAGATACGCAGTATTTT CASSLRVRTDTQYF
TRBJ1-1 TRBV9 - TGTGCCAGCAATATGGCGGAGGGCACTGAAGCTTTCTTT CASNMAEGTEAFF
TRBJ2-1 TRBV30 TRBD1 TGTGCCTGGGCCTATGGACAGGGGCCTTACAATGAGCAGTTCTTC CAWAYGQGPYNEQFF
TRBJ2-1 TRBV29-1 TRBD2 TGCAGCGCTAAGGGACTAGCGGCCTCCTACAATGAGCAGTTCTTC CSAKGLAASYNEQFF
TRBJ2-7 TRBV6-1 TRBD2 TGTGCCAGCAGTGAAGCGCTAGGGTACAGCGGGAGGAAATCCTACGAGCAGTACTTC CASSEALGYSGRKSYEQYF
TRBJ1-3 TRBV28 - TGTGCCAGCAGTTTTCCGAGGAAGGGAAACACCATATATTTT CASSFPRKGNTIYF
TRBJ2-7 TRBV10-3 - TGTGCCATCACCCCCTCGCGGTCCTACGAGCAGTACTTC CAITPSRSYEQYF
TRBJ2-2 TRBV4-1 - TGCGCCAGCAGCCTCGGGACCTTGAACACCGGGGAGCTGTTTTTT CASSLGTLNTGELFF
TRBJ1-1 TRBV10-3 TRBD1 TGTGCCAGTGGGGGACAGACCACTGAAGCTTTCTTT CASGGQTTEAFF
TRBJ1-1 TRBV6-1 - TGTGCCAGCACCCTTTGGGAGGGGGACACTGAAGCTTTCTTT CASTLWEGDTEAFF
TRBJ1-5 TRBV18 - TGTGCCAGCTCACAAGGGGGAACCTATCAGCCCCAGCATTTT CASSQGGTYQPQHF